This T cell receptor (beta chain) was captured in a study of cytomegalovirus exposure and HLA in healthy donors. For the study at large: A previous analysis identified about 110 million unique TCR beta sequences derived from roughly 190 million T cells.

The PCR was carried out with 60 Vbeta primers and 13 Jbeta primers. As handled by the study authors: Later work found 80 million to 85 million unique TCR beta chains, with 9.5 million to 11 million shared. The data were produced by immunoSEQ multiplex PCR, yet TCRdb's version contains in-frame clones alone and is incomplete. Clone size and V and J calls were adopted from that table, with D and trimming inferred from the DNA. The repertoire holds about 190,000 clones, with approximately 82% as singletons. General study results and limits: In an earlier analysis, most TCR beta V segments were productive about 87% or about 30% of the time.

The CDR3 is 16 residues long. Germline V gene data show CDR1 as MNHEY and CDR2 as SVGAGI. The V and J ends lost 4 bases and 6 bases, in that order; junction bases with no gene match: 12. As to this clone: Its antigen is not known.

Material for sequencing was PBMCs. V gene TRBV6-5 combines with J gene TRBJ2-3, with 8 bases aligning to TRBD2. This clonotype originated in a woman aged 18-29 years in good health and CMV-seropositive. The CDR3 DNA reads TGTGCCAGCAGTTTCACCGGGGAGCGGGGGACGGATACGCAGTATTTT. Its translation is CASSFTGERGTDTQYF.